The source of this T cell receptor (beta chain) is a study of blood T cell repertoires in COVID-19. J gave up 4 bases and V 5 bases, and 5 bases lay outside the gene matches. Germline lookup yields CDR1 LNHDA and CDR2 SQIVND (reference sequence). This CDR3 has 14 amino acids. In the authors' workflow: Amplification with reference gene primers provided the estimates of nucleated cell counts. Method: immunoSEQ multiplex PCR; TCRdb's copy keeps in-frame clones and lacks some. The V and J calls and clone size were taken over from that table, and D and trimming were inferred from the DNA. The table includes about 58,000 clones, over 70% detected once.

The specimen was peripheral blood. This chain connects TRBV19 to TRBJ1-5; TRBD1 matches at 7 bases. The source of this sequence is a human donor in a cohort sampled during active COVID-19. Here the CDR3 reads CASSLRDSNQPQHF. The CDR3, as DNA: TGTGCCAGTAGTCTCCGGGACAGTAATCAGCCCCAGCATTTT.